What follows are 3 T cell receptor beta chains derived from one specimen sequenced in a study of diagnostic markers for celiac disease. TCRdb re-called the reads; every CDR3 protein appears as one record, without DNA. This sample lists under 6,000 distinct CDR3 sequences; its ten largest clones have 5.9%. Sequencing was carried out using either unsorted cells or a sorted T cell fraction (not recorded which). Source of these receptors: a human donor. This table probably holds off-target reads from a library built for another chain.

This clonotype is identified as medium-sized (0.01 to 0.1%) from frequency. Here the CDR3 reads CASSFGSEKLFF. The rearrangement uses TRBV12-3 or TRBV12-4 and TRBJ1-4. This CDR3 has 12 amino acids.

Frequency places this clonotype as medium-sized. The V and J genes are TRBV7-9 and TRBJ1-1. Germline CDR1 reads SEHNR; CDR2 reads FQNEAQ (reference sequence). The CDR3 is 13 residues long. CDR3 residues: CASSFGLNTEAFF.

This chain joins TRBV7-8 and TRBJ2-3. The CDR3 is 13 residues long. From germline, CDR1 is SGHVS and CDR2 FQNEAQ. This CDR3 is CASSLVGGDTQYF.